This TCR beta chain was sequenced for a study of CD8 T cells in Susac syndrome. Sequencing of TCR beta was carried out in blood CD8+ and CD4+ T cells. cDNA came from about 0.46 to 1 ug RNA primed by random hexamers. Multiplex PCR with immunoSEQ amplified the TCR beta CDR3 across 54 Vbeta and 13 Jbeta. TCRdb re-analysed the immunoSEQ multiplex PCR reads in MiXCR, keeping a single row per CDR3 protein. The repertoire holds approximately 260,000 distinct CDR3 sequences, with roughly 95% as singletons. V trimming: 6 bases; J trimming: 3 bases; junction bases outside the gene matches: 10. Germline CDR1 MDHEN, CDR2 SYDVKM. The CDR3 totals 16 residues.

Sequenced material: CD4+ T cells from PBMCs. The chain links TRBV28 to TRBJ1-2, with TRBD1 identical over 10 bases. This TCR was recovered from a human donor with Susac syndrome. The CDR3 nucleotides are TGTGCCAGCAGCTCCCCTGGGGACAGGGGACACTATGGCTACACCTTC. Translated: CASSSPGDRGHYGYTF.